A selection of T cell receptor beta chains follows, all from one sample in a study of T cells in Graves' hyperthyroidism and ophthalmopathy. MiXCR, applied by TCRdb to the multiplex PCR reads, yields one record per CDR3 protein. The sample lists about 660,000 distinct CDR3 sequences, about 45% seen once, with under 8% in the top ten. Sequenced sample: peripheral blood or thyroid tissue (not recorded which). These receptors all stem from an adult man with Graves' disease, either hyperthyroidism or ophthalmopathy (not recorded which). The CDR3 runs from the conserved cysteine through the conserved F or W. D genes are given only for firm matches. A row's size may be missing; if present it is once, few, many or a size class.

TRBJ2-7	TRBV2	TRBD1	-	TGTGCCAGCAAGGGACAGGGGGCCTCCTACGAGCAGTACTTC	CASKGQGASYEQYF
TRBJ2-2	TRBV19	TRBD2	-	TGTGCCAGTAGTAGAGTGGGAGGGCCTCAAACCGGGGAGCTGTTTTTT	CASSRVGGPQTGELFF
TRBJ1-6	TRBV7-9	TRBD1	-	TGTGCCAGTACTAGGACAGGGGTACGATCACCCCTCCACTTT	CASTRTGVRSPLHF
TRBJ1-1	TRBV6-6	-	-	TGTGCCAGCAGTTACGGGGCGGGGGAAGCTTTCTTT	CASSYGAGEAFF
TRBJ1-1	TRBV7-3	TRBD1	many	TGTGCCAGCAGCTCACAGGGGGCCTCGGGTACTGAAGCTTTCTTT	CASSSQGASGTEAFF
TRBJ1-1	TRBV11-1	-	few	TGTGCCAGCAGCGCAAATTACAGGGAAACTGAAGCTTTCTTT	CASSANYRETEAFF
TRBJ2-5	TRBV7-9	-	-	TGTGCCAGCAGCTTAGATTCTTGGGAGCGGGAGACCCAGTACTTC	CASSLDSWERETQYF
TRBJ2-7	TRBV29-1	TRBD1	-	TGCAGCGTTGAGATCCGGGACAGGGGGGGCTACGAGCAGTACTTC	CSVEIRDRGGYEQYF
TRBJ1-4	TRBV5-1	-	many	TGTGCCAGCAGCCTAACAGGAGCAACTAATGAAAAACTGTTTTTT	CASSLTGATNEKLFF
TRBJ2-5	TRBV24-1	TRBD1	-	TGTGCCACCAGTGCCAGGACAGGGTGGGAGACCCAGTACTTC	CATSARTGWETQYF
TRBJ2-3	TRBV15	-	-	TGTGCCACCAGCATTAGGGACCGCACAGATACGCAGTATTTT	CATSIRDRTDTQYF
TRBJ2-7	TRBV12-3/TRBV12-4	TRBD1	-	TGTGCCAGCGGACAGGACCACTACGAGCAGTACTTC	CASGQDHYEQYF
TRBJ2-5	TRBV29-1	TRBD2	-	TGCAGCGTTGAAGACCCGCGGGAGAGACCGAACGCCCGACAAGAGACCCAGTACTTC	CSVEDPRERPNARQETQYF
TRBJ1-1	TRBV9	-	-	TGTGCCAGCAGCGTAGCCCCGATACAGGTCTACACTGAAGCTTTCTTT	CASSVAPIQVYTEAFF
TRBJ1-1	TRBV29-1	-	-	TGCAGCGTTCTTACAGGTGATATGAACACTGAGGCTTTCTTT	CSVLTGDMNTEAFF
TRBJ1-6	TRBV19	TRBD1	-	TGTGCCTGGAGCGGTACAGGGGTGGGTTCACCCCTCCACTTT	CAWSGTGVGSPLHF
TRBJ2-7	TRBV11-1	TRBD1	-	TGTGCCAGCAGCTTCCGGGACAGGGTGTGGGAGCAGTACTTC	CASSFRDRVWEQYF
TRBJ2-7	TRBV12-3/TRBV12-4	-	many	TGTGCCAGCAGTTTCGGGGGCGCGGGAAACGAGCAGTACTTC	CASSFGGAGNEQYF
TRBJ2-5	TRBV20-1	-	-	TGCAGTGCTACGGACGTAGGCCGGACCCAGTACTTC	CSATDVGRTQYF
TRBJ1-3	TRBV20-1	-	few	TGCAGTGCCTCAGGGTTTGAGTACTCTGGAAACACCATATATTTT	CSASGFEYSGNTIYF
TRBJ2-7	TRBV29-1	-	-	TGCAGCGTTGGGCACGGGGCCCACGAGCAGTACTTC	CSVGHGAHEQYF
TRBJ1-1	TRBV12-5	-	-	TGTGCTAGTGGTTTCAACACTGAAGCTTTCTTT	CASGFNTEAFF
TRBJ2-5	TRBV19	TRBD1	-	TGTGCTAGCCTAGACAGGGGGGTTCAGGAGACCCAGTACTTC	CASLDRGVQETQYF
TRBJ1-2	TRBV7-9	-	few	TGTGCCAGCAGCTTATTAGAGAGAATCTATGGCTACACCTTC	CASSLLERIYGYTF
TRBJ1-1	TRBV20-1	-	-	TGCAGTGCGGACGATAACACTGAAGCTCTCTTT	CSADDNTEALF
TRBJ1-6	TRBV2	TRBD1	-	TGTGCCAGCACCCCCGGGACAGGGTTTTCACCCCTCCACTTT	CASTPGTGFSPLHF
TRBJ2-7	TRBV9	TRBD2	few	TGTGCCAGCAGCCAGCGCGGGAGGGCCCGGGACGAGCAGTACTTC	CASSQRGRARDEQYF
TRBJ2-3	TRBV2	-	-	TGTGCCAGCAGTGATCCACCCTGGACATCCACAGATACGCAGTATTTT	CASSDPPWTSTDTQYF
TRBJ1-1	TRBV20-1	-	-	TGCAGTGCTAGTGGTGGAAGTATGAACACTGAAGCTTTCTTT	CSASGGSMNTEAFF
TRBJ1-5	TRBV24-1	-	-	TGTGCCACCGCCGGCGCGAATCAGCCCCAGCATTTT	CATAGANQPQHF
TRBJ2-7	TRBV20-1	-	-	TGCAGTGCTCAGCATCCGAACTACGAGCAGTACTTC	CSAQHPNYEQYF
TRBJ1-5	TRBV25-1	-	-	TGTGCCAGCAGTGCGATAGGGTTTGGCAATCAGCCCCAGCATTTT	CASSAIGFGNQPQHF
TRBJ2-7	TRBV20-1	-	-	TGCAGTGCTAGAGAAGATAGCGGTAGCTCCTACGAGCAGTACTTC	CSAREDSGSSYEQYF
TRBJ2-7	TRBV29-1	-	-	TGCAGCGTTGAAGCGGCAGGGAACGAGCAGTACTTC	CSVEAAGNEQYF
TRBJ1-2	TRBV2	-	-	TGTGCCAGCAGCGGCCGGGAGGGAGGCTACACCTTC	CASSGREGGYTF
TRBJ2-7	TRBV9	-	few	TGTGCCAGCAGCGTAGGAGGGTCCCCGGGCTACGAGCAGTACTTC	CASSVGGSPGYEQYF
TRBJ2-5	TRBV5-1	TRBD2	-	TGCGCCAGCAGCTTCGGGACTAGCGGGAGTCAAGAGACCCAGTACTTC	CASSFGTSGSQETQYF
TRBJ2-5	TRBV20-1	TRBD2	-	TGCAGTGCTAGAGATCTAGCGGGAGTACCTTGGGGGACCCAGTACTTC	CSARDLAGVPWGTQYF
TRBJ2-5	TRBV24-1	TRBD2	-	TGTGCCAGCAGTTCCTTTCGAGGGACTAGCGAAGAGACCCAGTACTTC	CASSSFRGTSEETQYF
TRBJ2-7	TRBV10-3	TRBD2	-	TGTGCCATCGGAACTAGCGGGAGCTCCTACGAGCAGTACTTC	CAIGTSGSSYEQYF
TRBJ1-5	TRBV2	TRBD1	few	TGTGCCAGCAGTTACTCACGGACAGGGAGGACGGGCAATCAGCCCCAGCATTTT	CASSYSRTGRTGNQPQHF
TRBJ1-1	TRBV20-1	-	few	TGCAGTGCCCCTAATGGGGGTACTAACACTGAAGCTTTCTTT	CSAPNGGTNTEAFF
TRBJ1-1	TRBV2	-	many	TGTGCCAGCAGACGTGAGACAGTGGGCGACACTGAAGCTTTCTTT	CASRRETVGDTEAFF
TRBJ1-2	TRBV14	-	many	TGTGCCAGCAGCCAAGTACAGCACTATGGCTACACCTTC	CASSQVQHYGYTF
TRBJ2-5	TRBV19	-	-	TGTGCCAGTAGAGACGGGCCTAGCGCCCAGACCCAGTACTTC	CASRDGPSAQTQYF
TRBJ1-4	TRBV2	-	many	TGTGCCGGGGGAGGTGCGACTAATGAAAAACTGTTTTTT	CAGGGATNEKLFF
TRBJ1-2	TRBV7-2	-	many	TGTGCCAGCAGCCAGGATGGGAACTATGGCTACACCTTC	CASSQDGNYGYTF
TRBJ2-5	TRBV5-1	TRBD1	once	TGCGCCAGCAGCACGGGACAGAGAGAGACCCAGTACTTC	CASSTGQRETQYF
TRBJ2-7	TRBV13	TRBD1	-	TGTGCCAGCAGCTTAGGGAGGACAGGGGGTCCCTACGAGCAGTACTTC	CASSLGRTGGPYEQYF
TRBJ2-5	TRBV6-5	-	-	TGTGCCAGCAGTTACGGCGGGGTCGAAGAGACCCAGTACTTC	CASSYGGVEETQYF
TRBJ1-2	TRBV12-3/TRBV12-4	-	few	TGTGCCAGCAGTTTCGTGCCACACGCGGATTATGGCTACACCTTC	CASSFVPHADYGYTF
TRBJ1-2	TRBV2	TRBD1	-	TGTGCCAGCAGTGACCCAGGACAGGGGGCCTATGGCTACACCTTC	CASSDPGQGAYGYTF
TRBJ2-7	TRBV2	TRBD2	-	TGTGCCAGCAGTGAACAGCGGGGGTACGAGCAGTACTTC	CASSEQRGYEQYF
TRBJ2-3	TRBV2	-	once	TGTGCCAGCAGTGATGGGCACCGGACGGTCACAGATACGCAGTATTTT	CASSDGHRTVTDTQYF
TRBJ2-7	TRBV20-1	-	-	TGCAGTGCTAGGACCCACCTCGGGACTTCCTACGAGCAGTACTTC	CSARTHLGTSYEQYF